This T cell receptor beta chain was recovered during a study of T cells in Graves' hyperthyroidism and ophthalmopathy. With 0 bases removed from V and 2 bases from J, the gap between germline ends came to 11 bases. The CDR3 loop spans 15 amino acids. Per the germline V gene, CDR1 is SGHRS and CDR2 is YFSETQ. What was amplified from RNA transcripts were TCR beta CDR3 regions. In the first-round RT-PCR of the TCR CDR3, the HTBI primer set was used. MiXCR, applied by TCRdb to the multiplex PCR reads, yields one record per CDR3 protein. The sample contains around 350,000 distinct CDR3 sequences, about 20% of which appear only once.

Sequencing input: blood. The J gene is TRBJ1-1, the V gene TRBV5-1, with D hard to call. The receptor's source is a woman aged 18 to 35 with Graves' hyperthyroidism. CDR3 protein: CASSLDPGGNTEAFF. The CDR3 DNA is TGCGCCAGCAGCTTGGATCCAGGAGGAAACACTGAAGCTTTCTTT.